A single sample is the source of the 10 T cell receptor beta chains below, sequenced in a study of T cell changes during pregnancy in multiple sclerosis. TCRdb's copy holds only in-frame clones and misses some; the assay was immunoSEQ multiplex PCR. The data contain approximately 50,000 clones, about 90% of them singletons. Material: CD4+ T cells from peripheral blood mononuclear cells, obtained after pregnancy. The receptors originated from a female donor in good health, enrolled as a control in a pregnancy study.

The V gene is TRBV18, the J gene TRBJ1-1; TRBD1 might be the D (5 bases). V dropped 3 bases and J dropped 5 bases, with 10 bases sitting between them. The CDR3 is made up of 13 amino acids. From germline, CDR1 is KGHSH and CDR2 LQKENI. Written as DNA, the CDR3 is TGTGCCAGCTCACCCAGGGTGGAGACTGAAGCTTTCTTT. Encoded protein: CASSPRVETEAFF.

CDR3 region: CASSPYRRDEQYF. The CDR3 coding sequence is TGTGCCAGCTCACCGTACCGGAGGGACGAGCAGTACTTC. This chain joins TRBV18 and TRBJ2-7; possible D gene TRBD2, 6 bases. Germline V gene sequence: CDR1 KGHSH, CDR2 LQKENI. V dropped 3 bases and J dropped 5 bases, with 11 bases sitting between them. This CDR3 contains 13 residues.

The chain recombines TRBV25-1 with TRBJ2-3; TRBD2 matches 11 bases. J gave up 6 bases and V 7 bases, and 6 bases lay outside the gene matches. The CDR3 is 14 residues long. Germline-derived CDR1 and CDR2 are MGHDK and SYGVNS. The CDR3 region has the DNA TGTGCCAGCAAGAGGACTAGCGGGCCCGATACGCAGTATTTT. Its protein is CASKRTSGPDTQYF.

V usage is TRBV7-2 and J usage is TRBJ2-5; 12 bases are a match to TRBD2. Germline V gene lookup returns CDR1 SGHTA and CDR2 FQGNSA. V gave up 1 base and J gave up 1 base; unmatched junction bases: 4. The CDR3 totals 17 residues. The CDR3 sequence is CASSLGLAGDGQETQYF. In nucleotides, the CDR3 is TGTGCCAGCAGCTTAGGACTAGCGGGAGACGGCCAAGAGACCCAGTACTTC.

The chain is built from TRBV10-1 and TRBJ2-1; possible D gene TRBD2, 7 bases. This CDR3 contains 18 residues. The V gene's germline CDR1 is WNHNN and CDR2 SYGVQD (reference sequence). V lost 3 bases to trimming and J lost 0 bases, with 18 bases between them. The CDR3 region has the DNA TGCGCCAGCAGTGACTCTGACGGGCGGGGGCACTCCTACAATGAGCAGTTCTTC. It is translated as CASSDSDGRGHSYNEQFF.

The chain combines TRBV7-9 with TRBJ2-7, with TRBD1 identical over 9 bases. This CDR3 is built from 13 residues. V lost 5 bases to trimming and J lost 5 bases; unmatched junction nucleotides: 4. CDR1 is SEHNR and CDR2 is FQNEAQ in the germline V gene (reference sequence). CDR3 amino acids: CASSVQGANEQYF. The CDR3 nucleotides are TGTGCCAGCAGCGTACAGGGGGCGAACGAGCAGTACTTC.

CDR3 sequence (DNA): TGTGCCAGCCTAGACCGGGACAGGGCTACAGATACGCAGTATTTT. Its protein is CASLDRDRATDTQYF. V usage is TRBV6-1 and J usage is TRBJ2-3, with 9 bases that match TRBD1. The CDR3 runs 15 residues. From germline, CDR1 is MNHNS and CDR2 SASEGT. V shed 8 bases and J 3 bases; nucleotides not matched to a gene: 9.

CDR3 in amino acids: CASSIAQINKQPQHF. The CDR3 DNA reads as TGTGCCAGTAGTATAGCCCAGATAAACAAACAGCCCCAGCATTTT. This chain connects TRBV19 to TRBJ1-5; D remains ambiguous. In germline, CDR1 is LNHDA, CDR2 SQIVND (reference sequence). The CDR3 spans 15 residues. Trimming removed 1 base from V and 7 bases from J, with 14 bases in between.

The CDR3 spells CASSPDRDYGYTF. DNA of the CDR3: TGTGCCAGCAGCCCTGACAGGGACTATGGCTACACCTTC. The chain uses TRBV28 and TRBJ1-2; 7 bases match TRBD1. Germline loops: CDR1 MDHEN, CDR2 SYDVKM. CDR3 length: 13 residues. V was clipped by 6 bases and J by 3 bases; unmatched bases: 4.

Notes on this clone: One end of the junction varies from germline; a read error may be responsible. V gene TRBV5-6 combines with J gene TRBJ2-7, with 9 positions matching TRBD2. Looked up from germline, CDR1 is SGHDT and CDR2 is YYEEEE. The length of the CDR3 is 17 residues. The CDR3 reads CVSTLSGSTSGSYEQYF. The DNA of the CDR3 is TGTGTCAGCACCCTTTCTGGGAGTACTAGCGGGTCCTACGAGCAGTACTTC.